These T cell receptor beta chains were read from a single sample in a study of blood T cell repertoires in COVID-19. Repertoires were generated with immunoSEQ multiplex PCR, while TCRdb's copy carries only in-frame clones and drops some. Among about 370,000 clones listed, 70% to 90% were seen once. Sequencing was done on a sample of peripheral blood. These receptors came from a woman in her 30s with COVID-19, enrolled during active disease. Both conserved end residues are part of each CDR3. D genes are given only for firm matches. Part of the rows lack a size; the others show once, few, many or a class for expanded clones.

V	size	J	D	DNA	CDR3
TRBV13	NA	TRBJ2-1	NA	TGTGCCAGCAGCCCGTTTCCCTTAAGCAGGGCCAACTACAATGAGCAGTTCTTC	CASSPFPLSRANYNEQFF
TRBV5-5	NA	TRBJ2-1	NA	TGTGCCAGCAGCTTGATTATAAACAATGAGCAGTTCTTC	CASSLIINNEQFF
TRBV24-1	NA	TRBJ1-4	TRBD1	TGTGCCACCAGTAGGGCAGGGGGCGATGAAAAACTGTTTTTT	CATSRAGGDEKLFF
TRBV28	NA	TRBJ1-4	TRBD1	TGTGCCAGCAGTTCGACAGGGGCGGTAATTTTTGAAAAACTGTTTTTT	CASSSTGAVIFEKLFF
TRBV19	NA	TRBJ2-5	NA	TGTGCCAGTAGTTCCCGTCTAATAGAGACCCAGTACTTC	CASSSRLIETQYF
TRBV29-1	NA	TRBJ2-1	NA	TGCAGCGTGGCACAGTCCAGTGAGCAGTTCTTC	CSVAQSSEQFF
TRBV7-9	NA	TRBJ1-2	TRBD1	TGTGCACTGCGGACAGGGGAAGGCTACACCTTC	CALRTGEGYTF
TRBV29-1	NA	TRBJ2-7	NA	TGCAGCGTTGTAGCCGACGAGCAGTACTTC	CSVVADEQYF
TRBV21-1	NA	TRBJ2-5	NA	TGTGCCAGCAGTGACCGGGACAGTCAAGAGACCCAGTACTTC	CASSDRDSQETQYF
TRBV5-8	NA	TRBJ1-5	TRBD1	TGTGCCAGCAGCGGAGACAGGGTGTGGGTAGTTCAGCCCCAGCATTTT	CASSGDRVWVVQPQHF
TRBV10-3	NA	TRBJ2-5	NA	TGTGCCATCAGTGCTTCCCAGCGGGAGACCCAGTACTTC	CAISASQRETQYF
TRBV6-6	once	TRBJ2-1	TRBD2	TGTGCCAGCAGTCCCGGGACTAGCGGGAGGGCCCTTAATGAGCAGTTCTTC	CASSPGTSGRALNEQFF
TRBV27	NA	TRBJ1-5	NA	TGTGCCAGCAGTTTATCCATGGCCCCTAATCAGCCCCAGCATTTT	CASSLSMAPNQPQHF
TRBV5-1	NA	TRBJ2-2	NA	TGCGCCAGCAGATTTACCGGGTCCTCCACCGGGGAGCTGTTTTTT	CASRFTGSSTGELFF
TRBV28	once	TRBJ1-5	TRBD1	TGTGCCAGCAGTCCCGCCGGACAGGGCGTCCCTTATAGCAATCAGCCCCAGCATTTT	CASSPAGQGVPYSNQPQHF
TRBV4-1	NA	TRBJ1-4	TRBD1	TGCGCCAGCAGCCTCGTCGCAGGGGGAAATGAAAAACTGTTTTTT	CASSLVAGGNEKLFF
TRBV24-1	NA	TRBJ1-6	NA	TGTGCCACCAGTGACCGGGGTCATAATTCACCCCTCCACTTT	CATSDRGHNSPLHF
TRBV4-3	NA	TRBJ2-3	TRBD2	TGCGCCAGCAGTGATGCACCCGCGGGGGGCGCTCCTAATACGCAGTATTTT	CASSDAPAGGAPNTQYF
TRBV4-3	once	TRBJ2-7	TRBD2	TGCGCCAGCAGCCAAGATAGGACTAGTCTGTACGAGCAGTACTTC	CASSQDRTSLYEQYF
TRBV18	NA	TRBJ2-1	TRBD2	TGTGCCAGCTCACCCCCCTTAGCGGGAGGGCCGGGTTTGGAGTTCTTC	CASSPPLAGGPGLEFF
TRBV2	NA	TRBJ2-2	TRBD2	TGTGCCAGCAGTTCTCTCGGGACTAGCGGGAAGGTTGGCACCGGGGAGCTGTTTTTT	CASSSLGTSGKVGTGELFF
TRBV27	NA	TRBJ1-1	TRBD1	TGTGCCAGCAGTTTGAGGAGGGGGCGGGACACTGAAGCTTTCTTT	CASSLRRGRDTEAFF
TRBV19	NA	TRBJ1-2	NA	TGTGCCAGTAGTATAGATAGGGCGGGGGTTCGAAGGGGATATGGCTACACCTTC	CASSIDRAGVRRGYGYTF
TRBV6-2/TRBV6-3	few	TRBJ2-1	TRBD2	TGTGCCAGCAGTTACGGGCGGGGGGGTGACAATGAGCAGTTCTTC	CASSYGRGGDNEQFF
TRBV14	NA	TRBJ1-6	NA	TGTGCCAGCAGCCAAGAGGGGGGGCTTAATAATTCACCCCTCCACTTT	CASSQEGGLNNSPLHF
TRBV7-9	NA	TRBJ1-5	NA	TGTGCCAGCAGCTTAGACCTTACAGATCAGCCCCAGCATTTT	CASSLDLTDQPQHF
TRBV4-3	few	TRBJ2-5	TRBD1	TGCGCCAGCAGCCCCGGACAGGGTGGAGAGACCCAGTACTTC	CASSPGQGGETQYF
TRBV19	NA	TRBJ2-3	NA	TGTGCCAGTAGTATGACGGCGGGGACAGATACGCAGTATTTT	CASSMTAGTDTQYF
TRBV6-2/TRBV6-3	NA	TRBJ2-1	TRBD2	TGTGCCAGCAGACCTAGGTGGCCGGGAGGTGCGAATGAGCAGTTCTTC	CASRPRWPGGANEQFF
TRBV4-3	NA	TRBJ2-3	NA	TGCGCCAGCAGCCGGGCCCTCACAGATACGCAGTATTTT	CASSRALTDTQYF
TRBV6-6	NA	TRBJ1-6	NA	TGTGCCAGCAGTGCCGACAGTCCCTATAATTCACCCCTCCACTTT	CASSADSPYNSPLHF
TRBV13	NA	TRBJ2-3	NA	TGTGCCAGCAGCCCGCGGGGAGGGGGAGATACGCAGTATTTT	CASSPRGGGDTQYF
TRBV14	NA	TRBJ1-5	TRBD1	TGTGCCAGCAGCCACCAGGACAGGCAGAATCAGCCCCAGCATTTT	CASSHQDRQNQPQHF
TRBV3-1/TRBV3-2	NA	TRBJ2-2	TRBD2	TGTGCCAGCAGCCACCGGCGCCGTAGCGGGGGGGATCCCGGGGAGCTGTTTTTT	CASSHRRRSGGDPGELFF
TRBV6-2/TRBV6-3	NA	TRBJ2-2	NA	TGTGCCAGCAGTTACTCGGCTTCAGGTGCTAACACCGGGGAGCTGTTTTTT	CASSYSASGANTGELFF
TRBV29-1	NA	TRBJ1-2	TRBD1	TGCAGCGTTCCTATGACAGGGCCGATATGGGGCTATGGCTACACCTTC	CSVPMTGPIWGYGYTF
TRBV27	NA	TRBJ1-2	NA	TGTGCCAGCAGTCACGAAGCGGGGAGTTCCTATGGCTACACCTTC	CASSHEAGSSYGYTF
TRBV18	NA	TRBJ2-5	NA	TGTGCCAGCTCACCCTCGGGGGAAGAGACCCAGTACTTC	CASSPSGEETQYF
TRBV24-1	NA	TRBJ2-3	NA	TGTGCCACCAGTCACCCTGAGGGAGGCACAGATACGCAGTATTTT	CATSHPEGGTDTQYF
TRBV5-6	NA	TRBJ2-5	TRBD2	TGTGCCAGCAGCACCCCTAGCGGGGGCCTCCAAGAGACCCAGTACTTC	CASSTPSGGLQETQYF
TRBV18	NA	TRBJ2-1	TRBD2	TGTGCCAGCTCACCATTGGCGGGGGGGTACGAGCGCAATGAGCAGTTCTTC	CASSPLAGGYERNEQFF
TRBV7-9	NA	TRBJ1-4	NA	TGTGCCAGCAGCTTACCAGTGGGCTCTGCAACTAATGAAAAACTGTTTTTT	CASSLPVGSATNEKLFF
TRBV27	NA	TRBJ1-2	TRBD1	TGTGCCAGCAGTTTATCGCGGCAGGGGGCGCGGGGCTATGGCTACACCTTC	CASSLSRQGARGYGYTF
TRBV7-9	NA	TRBJ2-4	NA	TGTGCCAGCAGCTTAGTGGGACAAGAAATAGCCAAAAACATTCAGTACTTC	CASSLVGQEIAKNIQYF